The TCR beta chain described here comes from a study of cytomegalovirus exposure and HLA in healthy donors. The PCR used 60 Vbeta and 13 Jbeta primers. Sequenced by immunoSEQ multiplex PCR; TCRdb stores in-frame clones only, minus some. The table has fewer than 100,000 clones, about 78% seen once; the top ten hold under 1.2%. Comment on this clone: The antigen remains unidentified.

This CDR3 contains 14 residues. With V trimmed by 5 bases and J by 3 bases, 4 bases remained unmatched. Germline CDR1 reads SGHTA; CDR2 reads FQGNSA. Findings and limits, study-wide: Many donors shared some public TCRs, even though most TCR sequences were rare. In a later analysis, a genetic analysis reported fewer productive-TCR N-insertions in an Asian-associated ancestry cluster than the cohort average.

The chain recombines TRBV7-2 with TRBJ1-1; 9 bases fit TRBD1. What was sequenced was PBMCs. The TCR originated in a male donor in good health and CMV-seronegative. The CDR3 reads CASSLRTGDTEAFF. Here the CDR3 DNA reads TGTGCCAGCAGCCTAAGGACAGGGGACACTGAAGCTTTCTTT. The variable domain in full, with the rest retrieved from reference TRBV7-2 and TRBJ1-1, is GAGVSQSPSNKVTEKGKDVELRCDPISGHTALYWYRQSLGQGLEFLIYFQGNSAPDKSGLPSDRFSAERTGGSVSTLTIQRTQQEDSAVYLCASSLRTGDTEAFFGQGTRLTVV.